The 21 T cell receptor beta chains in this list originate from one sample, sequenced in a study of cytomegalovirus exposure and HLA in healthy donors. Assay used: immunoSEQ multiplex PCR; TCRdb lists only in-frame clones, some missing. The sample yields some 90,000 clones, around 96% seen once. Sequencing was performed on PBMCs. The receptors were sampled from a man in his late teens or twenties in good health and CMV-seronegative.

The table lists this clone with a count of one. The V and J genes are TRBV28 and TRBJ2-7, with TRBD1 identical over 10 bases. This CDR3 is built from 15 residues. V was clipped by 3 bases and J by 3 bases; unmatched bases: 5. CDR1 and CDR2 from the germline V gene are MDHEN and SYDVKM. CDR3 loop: CASSFRQGADYEQYF. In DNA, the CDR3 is TGTGCCAGCAGTTTCAGACAGGGGGCGGACTACGAGCAGTACTTC. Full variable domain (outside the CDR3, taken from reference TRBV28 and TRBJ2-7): DVKVTQSSRYLVKRTGEKVFLECVQDMDHENMFWYRQDPGLGLRLIYFSYDVKMKEKGDIPEGYSVSREKKERFSLILESASTNQTSMYLCASSFRQGADYEQYFGPGTRLTVT.

As DNA, the CDR3 is TGTGCCAGCTCCCGACTAGCGGGAGGAGGCTACAATGAGCAGTTCTTC. Amino acid sequence: CASSRLAGGGYNEQFF. The V call is TRBV18, the J call TRBJ2-1; 13 bases match TRBD2. J gave up 3 bases and V 6 bases, and 5 bases lay outside the gene matches. Germline V lookup: CDR1 KGHSH, CDR2 LQKENI. CDR3 length equals 16 residues.

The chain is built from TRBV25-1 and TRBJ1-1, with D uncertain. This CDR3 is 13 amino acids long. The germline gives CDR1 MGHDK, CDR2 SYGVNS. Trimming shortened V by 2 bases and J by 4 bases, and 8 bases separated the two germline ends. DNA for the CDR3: TGTGCCAGCAGTGAACCTGGCAGCACTGAAGCTTTCTTT. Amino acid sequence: CASSEPGSTEAFF.

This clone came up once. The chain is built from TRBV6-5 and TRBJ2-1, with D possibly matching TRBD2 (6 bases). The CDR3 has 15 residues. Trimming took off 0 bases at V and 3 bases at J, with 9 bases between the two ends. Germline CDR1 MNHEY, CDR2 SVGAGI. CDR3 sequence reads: CASSYSGEDYNEQFF. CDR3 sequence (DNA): TGTGCCAGCAGTTACTCGGGGGAGGACTACAATGAGCAGTTCTTC.

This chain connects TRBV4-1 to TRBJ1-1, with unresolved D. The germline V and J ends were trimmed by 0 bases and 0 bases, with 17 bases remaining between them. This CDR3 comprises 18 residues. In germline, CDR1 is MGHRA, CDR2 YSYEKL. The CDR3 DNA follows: TGCGCCAGCAGCCAAGATCGAGGGAGGGTGAGAATGAACACTGAAGCTTTCTTT. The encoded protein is CASSQDRGRVRMNTEAFF.

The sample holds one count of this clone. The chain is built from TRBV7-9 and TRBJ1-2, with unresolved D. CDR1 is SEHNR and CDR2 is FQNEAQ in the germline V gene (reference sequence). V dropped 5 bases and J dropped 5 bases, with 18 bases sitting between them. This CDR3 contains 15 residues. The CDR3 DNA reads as TGTGCCAGCAGCCCCGATGTACCAGATAAGTATGGCTACACCTTC. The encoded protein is CASSPDVPDKYGYTF.

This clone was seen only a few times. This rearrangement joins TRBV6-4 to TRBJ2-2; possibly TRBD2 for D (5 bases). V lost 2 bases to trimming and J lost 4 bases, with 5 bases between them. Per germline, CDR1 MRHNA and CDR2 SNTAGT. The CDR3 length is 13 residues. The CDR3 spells CASSDGSTGELFF. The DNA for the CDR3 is TGTGCCAGCAGTGACGGGAGCACCGGGGAGCTGTTTTTT.

The CDR3 DNA reads as TGTGCCAGCTCACCGCCGGGACAGGGTAATGAAAAACTGTTTTTT. This gives the protein CASSPPGQGNEKLFF. V and J are TRBV18 and TRBJ1-4; 9 bases are shared with TRBD1. The CDR3 extends over 15 amino acids. Germline CDR1 is KGHSH and CDR2 is LQKENI. Losses at the gene ends were 3 bases for V and 4 bases for J; bases not matched to a gene: 3.

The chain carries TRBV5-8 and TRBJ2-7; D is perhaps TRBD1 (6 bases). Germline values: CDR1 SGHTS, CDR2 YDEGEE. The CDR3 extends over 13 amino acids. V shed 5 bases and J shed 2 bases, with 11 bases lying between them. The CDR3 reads CASRPRGTYEQYF. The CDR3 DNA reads TGTGCCAGCAGACCTAGGGGGACCTACGAGCAGTACTTC.

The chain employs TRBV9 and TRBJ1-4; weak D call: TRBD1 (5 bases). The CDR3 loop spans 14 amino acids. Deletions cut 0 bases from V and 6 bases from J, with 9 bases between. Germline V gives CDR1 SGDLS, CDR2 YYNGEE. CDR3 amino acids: CASSVGGGDEKLFF. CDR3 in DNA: TGTGCCAGCAGCGTAGGCGGGGGGGATGAAAAACTGTTTTTT.

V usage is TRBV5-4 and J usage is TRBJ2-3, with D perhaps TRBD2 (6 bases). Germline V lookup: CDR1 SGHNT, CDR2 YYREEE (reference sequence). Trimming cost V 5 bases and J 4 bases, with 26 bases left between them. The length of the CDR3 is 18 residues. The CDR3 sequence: CASSSPNGGAPSADTQYF. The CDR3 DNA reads TGTGCCAGCAGTTCCCCGAACGGAGGGGCTCCCTCGGCAGATACGCAGTATTTT.

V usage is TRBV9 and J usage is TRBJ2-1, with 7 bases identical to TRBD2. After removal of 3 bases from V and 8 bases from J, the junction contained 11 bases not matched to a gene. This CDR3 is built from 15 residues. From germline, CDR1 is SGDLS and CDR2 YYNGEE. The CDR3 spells CASSEPGGSGDEQFF. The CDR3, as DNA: TGTGCCAGCAGCGAGCCCGGGGGGAGCGGGGATGAGCAGTTCTTC.

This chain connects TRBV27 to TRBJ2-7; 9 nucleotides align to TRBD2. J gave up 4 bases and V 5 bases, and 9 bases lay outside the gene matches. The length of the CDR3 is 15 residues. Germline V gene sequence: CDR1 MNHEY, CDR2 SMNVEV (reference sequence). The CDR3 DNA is TGTGCCAGCAGTGTAAAACTAGCGGGTGTTTACGAGCAGTACTTC. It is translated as CASSVKLAGVYEQYF.

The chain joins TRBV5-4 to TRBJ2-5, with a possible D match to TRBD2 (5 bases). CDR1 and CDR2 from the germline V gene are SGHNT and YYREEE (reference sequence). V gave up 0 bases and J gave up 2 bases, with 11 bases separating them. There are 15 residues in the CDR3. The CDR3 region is CASSLAAGWQETQYF. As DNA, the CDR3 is TGTGCCAGCAGCTTGGCCGCGGGTTGGCAAGAGACCCAGTACTTC.

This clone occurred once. CDR3 residues: CASRPTGRSTDTQYF. The CDR3 DNA reads as TGTGCCAGCAGGCCGACAGGGCGGAGCACAGATACGCAGTATTTT. This chain connects TRBV2 to TRBJ2-3; 7 bases agree with TRBD1. V lost 6 bases, J lost 0 bases, and 6 bases stayed unmatched. Germline V gene sequence: CDR1 SNHLY, CDR2 FYNNEI. The CDR3 spans 15 residues.

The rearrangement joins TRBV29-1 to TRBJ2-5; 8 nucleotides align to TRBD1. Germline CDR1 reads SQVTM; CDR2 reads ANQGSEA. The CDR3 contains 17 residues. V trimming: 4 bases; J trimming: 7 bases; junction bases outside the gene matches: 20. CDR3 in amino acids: CSVVGGERDRSSVTQYF. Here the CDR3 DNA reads TGCAGCGTTGTGGGGGGAGAGAGGGACAGGTCATCCGTGACCCAGTACTTC.

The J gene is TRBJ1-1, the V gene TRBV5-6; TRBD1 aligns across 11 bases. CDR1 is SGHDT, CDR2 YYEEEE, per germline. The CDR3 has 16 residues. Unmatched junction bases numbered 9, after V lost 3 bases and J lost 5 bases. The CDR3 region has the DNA TGTGCCAGCAGCTCGTTTGGACAGGGGGCAGGGACTGAAGCTTTCTTT. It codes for CASSSFGQGAGTEAFF.

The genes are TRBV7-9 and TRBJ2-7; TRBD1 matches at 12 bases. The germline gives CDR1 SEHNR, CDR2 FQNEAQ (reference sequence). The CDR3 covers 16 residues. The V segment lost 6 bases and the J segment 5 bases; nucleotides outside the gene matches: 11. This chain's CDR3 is CASSFTPGTGGNEQYV. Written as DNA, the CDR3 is TGTGCCAGCAGTTTCACCCCCGGGACAGGGGGCAACGAGCAGTACGTC.

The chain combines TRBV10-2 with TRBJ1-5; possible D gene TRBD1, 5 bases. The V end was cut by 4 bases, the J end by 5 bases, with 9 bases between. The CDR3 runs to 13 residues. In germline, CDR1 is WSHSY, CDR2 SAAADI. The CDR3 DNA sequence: TGCGCCAGCAGTGTAGCAGGGTATCAGCCCCAGCATTTT. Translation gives CASSVAGYQPQHF.

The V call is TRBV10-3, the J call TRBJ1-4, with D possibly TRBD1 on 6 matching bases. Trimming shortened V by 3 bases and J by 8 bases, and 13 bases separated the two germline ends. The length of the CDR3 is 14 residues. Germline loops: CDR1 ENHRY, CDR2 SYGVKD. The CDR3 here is CAISDRGPWEKLFF. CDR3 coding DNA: TGTGCCATCAGTGACAGGGGACCTTGGGAAAAACTGTTTTTT.

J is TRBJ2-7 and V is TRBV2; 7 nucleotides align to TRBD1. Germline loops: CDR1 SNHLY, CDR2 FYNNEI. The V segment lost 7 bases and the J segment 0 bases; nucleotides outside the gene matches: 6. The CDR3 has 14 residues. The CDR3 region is CASTDRVSSYEQYV. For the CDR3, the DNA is TGTGCCAGCACTGACAGGGTAAGCTCCTACGAGCAGTACGTC.